This TCR beta chain came from a study of graft-versus-host responses after intestinal transplantation. Background on the study: For about three years after anti-thymocyte globulin induction, all recipients took tacrolimus and steroids. Points from the study as a whole: Within allografts, high graft-versus-host to host-versus-graft clonal ratios were seen among patients with graft-donor T cell macrochimerism. Circulating GvH clone levels at their peak were associated with HvG declines (early post-transplant). Ileal or blood samples showed some GvH clones first, and such clones were also found in recipient marrow.

Germline trimming cut 3 bases from V and 1 base from J; bases unmatched to any gene: 6. The CDR3 extends over 16 amino acids. Germline V lookup: CDR1 KGHSH, CDR2 LQKENI. Using immunoSEQ multiplex PCR, the repertoire was profiled, and TCRdb retains in-frame clones only, with some absent. The table shows tens of thousands of clones, with 85% to 90% occurring only once. Notes on this clone: Its target is unknown.

The specimen was unstimulated CD4+ T cells sorted from spleen or lymph node cells, collected before intestinal transplant. This TCR was recovered from a human donor who received an intestinal transplant. The chain employs TRBV18 and TRBJ1-1; 9 nucleotides line up with TRBD1. In DNA form, the CDR3 reads TGTGCCAGCTCACCTGTTACAGGGGGCCAGAACACTGAAGCTTTCTTT. Translated: CASSPVTGGQNTEAFF.